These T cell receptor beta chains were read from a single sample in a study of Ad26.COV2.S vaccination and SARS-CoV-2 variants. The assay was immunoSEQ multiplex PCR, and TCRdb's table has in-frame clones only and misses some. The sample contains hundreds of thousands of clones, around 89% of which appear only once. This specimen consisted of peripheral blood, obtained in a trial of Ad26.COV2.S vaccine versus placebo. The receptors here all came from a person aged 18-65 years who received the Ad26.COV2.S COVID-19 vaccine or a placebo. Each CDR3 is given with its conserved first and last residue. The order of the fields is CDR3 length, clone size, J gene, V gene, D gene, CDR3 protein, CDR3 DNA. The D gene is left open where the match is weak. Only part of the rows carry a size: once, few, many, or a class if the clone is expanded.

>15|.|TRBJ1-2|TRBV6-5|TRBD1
CASSYSRTGGNGYTF
TGTGCCAGCAGTTACTCGAGGACAGGGGGCAATGGCTACACCTTC
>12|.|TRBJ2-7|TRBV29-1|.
CSVDGGGYEQYF
TGCAGCGTTGATGGGGGCGGCTACGAGCAGTACTTC
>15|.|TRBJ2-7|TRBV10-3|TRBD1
CAISAPPTGSYEQYF
TGTGCCATCAGTGCCCCCCCGACAGGGTCCTACGAGCAGTACTTC
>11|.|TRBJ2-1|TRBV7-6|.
CASSRAYEQFF
TGTGCCAGCAGCCGGGCTTATGAGCAGTTCTTC
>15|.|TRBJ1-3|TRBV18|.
CASSPGGAGRNTIYF
TGTGCCAGCTCACCAGGAGGGGCCGGGAGAAACACCATATATTTT
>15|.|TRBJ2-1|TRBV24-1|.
CATSDSQQGFYEQFF
TGTGCCACCAGTGATTCGCAACAGGGTTTCTATGAGCAGTTCTTC
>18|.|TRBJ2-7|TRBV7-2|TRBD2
CASSPKRLAGGIVYEQYF
TGTGCCAGCAGCCCTAAACGACTAGCGGGAGGAATCGTCTACGAGCAGTACTTC
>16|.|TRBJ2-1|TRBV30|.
CAWSVRGVSRYNEQFF
TGTGCCTGGAGTGTAAGGGGGGTGTCTCGCTACAATGAGCAGTTCTTC
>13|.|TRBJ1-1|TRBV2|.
CASSEEMNTEAFF
TGTGCCAGCAGTGAGGAGATGAACACTGAAGCTTTCTTT
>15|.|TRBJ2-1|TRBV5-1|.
CASSLEGQHYNEQFF
TGCGCCAGCAGCTTGGAGGGACAACACTACAATGAGCAGTTCTTC
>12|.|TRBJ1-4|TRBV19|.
CASGTTTEKLFF
TGTGCCTCAGGGACGACTACTGAAAAACTGTTTTTT
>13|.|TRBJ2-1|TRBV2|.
CARTGTLTNEQFF
TGTGCCAGGACCGGGACTCTCACAAATGAGCAGTTCTTC
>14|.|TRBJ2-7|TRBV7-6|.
CASSLEGLGDEQYF
TGTGCCAGCAGCTTAGAGGGGCTCGGGGACGAGCAGTACTTC
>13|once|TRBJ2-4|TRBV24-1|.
CATSDRVKNIQYF
TGTGCCACCAGTGATCGTGTCAAAAACATTCAGTACTTC
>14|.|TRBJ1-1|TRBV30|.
CAWSALGANTEAFF
TGTGCCTGGAGTGCCCTGGGGGCGAACACTGAAGCTTTCTTT
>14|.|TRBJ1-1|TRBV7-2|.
CASSTRTGNTEAFF
TGTGCCAGCAGCACCCGGACGGGGAACACTGAAGCTTTCTTT
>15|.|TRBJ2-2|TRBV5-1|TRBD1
CASSSGQANTGELFF
TGCGCCAGCAGCTCCGGACAGGCGAACACCGGGGAGCTGTTTTTT